These 22 T cell receptor beta chains were all obtained from the same sample, sequenced in a study of T cells after yellow fever vaccination. One entry per CDR3 protein, called by TCRdb with MiXCR from the 5' RACE reads. The top ten clones hold roughly 17% of a sample with around 530,000 distinct CDR3 sequences, about a sixth of them seen once. The starting material was PBMCs, obtained less than 6 days after the first yellow fever vaccination. Receptor source: a man between 18 and 35 years old who received the YFV17D yellow fever vaccine.

The rearrangement links TRBV4-1 to TRBJ2-7; 8 bases match TRBD1. Unmatched junction bases numbered 5, after V lost 7 bases and J lost 3 bases. The CDR3 has 13 residues. Germline values: CDR1 MGHRA, CDR2 YSYEKL. For the CDR3, the DNA is TGCGCCAGCATCCGAGACAGGGGCTACGAGCAGTACGTC. Amino acids: CASIRDRGYEQYV.

The V and J genes are TRBV2 and TRBJ1-5; a weak D match, TRBD1 (6 bases). Germline V CDR1 and CDR2: SNHLY, FYNNEI. The CDR3 totals 13 residues. V was clipped by 3 bases and J by 5 bases, with 8 bases between them. CDR3 protein: CASSDNRDQPQHF. In nucleotides, the CDR3 is TGTGCCAGCAGTGACAACAGGGATCAGCCCCAGCATTTT.

The CDR3 region is CASSETKGEGEKLFF. The CDR3 DNA follows: TGTGCCAGCAGTGAGACGAAGGGTGAGGGTGAAAAACTGTTTTTT. The chain uses TRBV2 and TRBJ1-4; no clear D. The CDR3 contains 15 residues. The germline V and J ends were trimmed by 3 bases and 7 bases, with 15 bases remaining between them. Germline V CDR1 and CDR2: SNHLY, FYNNEI.

The CDR3 spells CASSSPVGAIADTQYF. Here the CDR3 DNA reads TGTGCCAGCAGCTCACCCGTCGGCGCGATAGCAGATACGCAGTATTTT. This chain links TRBV7-3 with TRBJ2-3; no clear D gene. CDR3 length: 16 residues. Trimming removed 4 bases from V and 4 bases from J, with 18 bases in between. Germline CDR1 reads SGHTA; CDR2 reads FQGTGA.

This chain joins TRBV7-9 and TRBJ1-1; the D is unclear. CDR1 and CDR2 from the germline V gene are SEHNR and FQNEAQ (reference sequence). Trimming took off 3 bases at V and 4 bases at J, with 12 bases between the two ends. This CDR3 has 14 amino acids. CDR3 amino acids: CASSFSWGGTEAFF. For the CDR3, the DNA is TGTGCCAGCAGCTTTTCATGGGGAGGCACTGAAGCTTTCTTT.

This chain uses TRBV7-2 with TRBJ2-3; 13 positions agree with TRBD2. The germline gives CDR1 SGHTA, CDR2 FQGNSA. The CDR3 has 14 residues. Losses at the gene ends were 5 bases for V and 6 bases for J; bases not matched to a gene: 2. As DNA, the CDR3 is TGTGCCAGCAGCGGACTAGCGGGGGTCGATACGCAGTATTTT. Its protein product is CASSGLAGVDTQYF.

This clonotype was seen repeatedly, ten times or more. The chain carries TRBV5-1 and TRBJ2-7, with 10 bases fitting TRBD1. V lost 4 bases to trimming and J lost 6 bases; unmatched junction nucleotides: 4. The germline V gene encodes CDR1 SGHRS and CDR2 YFSETQ. CDR3 size: 13 residues. The CDR3 spells CASSKGDRGEQYV. The CDR3 DNA sequence: TGCGCCAGCAGCAAGGGGGACAGGGGCGAGCAGTACGTC.

This clonotype was observed a handful of times. The chain recombines TRBV12-3 or TRBV12-4 with TRBJ2-5; TRBD2 agrees at 9 bases. V trimming: 6 bases; J trimming: 1 base; junction bases outside the gene matches: 12. This CDR3 is built from 17 residues. CDR3 sequence: CASRKVGTSPVQETQYF. The CDR3 bases are TGTGCCAGCAGAAAGGTTGGGACTAGCCCAGTCCAAGAGACCCAGTACTTC.

This chain connects TRBV5-1 to TRBJ2-7; D not certain. Germline V lookup: CDR1 SGHRS, CDR2 YFSETQ. The CDR3 loop spans 13 amino acids. The V gene lost 0 bases and the J gene lost 2 bases, with 6 bases spanning the gap. The CDR3 is CASSLGYTYEQYF. The CDR3 DNA reads TGCGCCAGCAGCTTGGGCTATACCTACGAGCAGTACTTC.

The V gene is TRBV5-6, the J gene TRBJ1-1; the D is unclear. This CDR3 has 12 residues. CDR1 is SGHDT and CDR2 is YYEEEE in the germline V gene. The ends were cut back, 0 bases at V and 8 bases at J, with 8 bases in the middle. The DNA of the CDR3 is TGTGCCAGCAGCTTGGACCTCGTCGAAGCTTTCTTT. Its translation is CASSLDLVEAFF.

The J gene is TRBJ2-5, the V gene TRBV10-2; 8 bases match TRBD2. Germline-derived CDR1 and CDR2 are WSHSY and SAAADI. The CDR3 has 12 residues. The DNA for the CDR3 is TGCGGATCGGGGGGGGGCCAAGAGACCCAGTACTTC. Encoded protein: CGSGGGQETQYF.

A single count supports this clonotype. The J gene is TRBJ2-6, the V gene TRBV24-1; TRBD1 matches at 10 bases. The CDR3 covers 18 residues. Germline CDR1 is KGHDR and CDR2 is SFDVKD. V was clipped by 4 bases and J by 1 base; unmatched bases: 6. The CDR3 region is CATSDQAGQGSGANVLTF. In nucleotides, the CDR3 is TGTGCCACCAGTGACCAAGCGGGACAGGGGTCTGGGGCCAACGTCCTGACTTTC.

This rearrangement joins TRBV6-2 or TRBV6-3 to TRBJ2-2; D unresolved. Germline V gene data show CDR1 as MNHEY and CDR2 as SVGEGT. Trimming took off 7 bases at V and 7 bases at J, with 7 bases between the two ends. The CDR3 consists of 11 residues. The chain's CDR3 is CASTRSGELFF. CDR3 in DNA: TGTGCCAGCACCAGAAGCGGGGAGCTGTTTTTT.

In this sample, this clonotype turned up a few times. J is TRBJ2-4 and V is TRBV7-9, with D maybe TRBD1 (6 bases). From germline, CDR1 is SEHNR and CDR2 FQNEAQ (reference sequence). The CDR3 contains 11 residues. The V end was cut by 5 bases, the J end by 16 bases, with 15 bases between. The CDR3 sequence: CASSRRDIDYF. DNA for the CDR3: TGTGCCAGCAGCCGCCGGGACATCGATTACTTC. The full variable domain, with the rest looked up from reference TRBV7-9 and TRBJ2-4, is DTGVSQNPRHKITKRGQNVTFRCDPISEHNRLYWYRQTLGQGPEFLTYFQNEAQLEKSRLLSDRFSAERPKGSFSTLEIQRTEQGDSAMYLCASSRRDIDYFGAGTRLSVL.

In this sample, this clonotype turned up many times. The chain combines TRBV25-1 with TRBJ2-3; maybe TRBD1 (6 bases). CDR1 is MGHDK, CDR2 SYGVNS, per germline. The CDR3 consists of 19 residues. Deletions cut 2 bases from V and 0 bases from J, with 21 bases between. The CDR3 is CASSEEFTGTPVSTDTQYF. The CDR3 DNA reads TGTGCCAGCAGTGAAGAATTTACCGGGACACCTGTTAGCACAGATACGCAGTATTTT. Full variable domain (rest looked up from reference TRBV25-1 and TRBJ2-3): EADIYQTPRYLVIGTGKKITLECSQTMGHDKMYWYQQDPGMELHLIHYSYGVNSTEKGDLSSESTVSRIRTEHFPLTLESARPSHTSQYLCASSEEFTGTPVSTDTQYFGPGTRLTVL.

The gene calls are TRBV18 and TRBJ1-5; D is undetermined. Germline lookup yields CDR1 KGHSH and CDR2 LQKENI. The CDR3 extends over 18 amino acids. Deletions cut 0 bases from V and 0 bases from J, with 15 bases between. CDR3 residues: CASSPPGSGSYSNQPQHF. CDR3 bases: TGTGCCAGCTCACCACCAGGATCTGGGTCTTATAGCAATCAGCCCCAGCATTTT.

This clonotype was picked up a small number of times. This rearrangement joins TRBV27 to TRBJ1-6, with D perhaps TRBD1 (5 bases). V lost 7 bases to trimming and J lost 12 bases, with 22 bases between them. CDR1 and CDR2 (germline): MNHEY, SMNVEV (reference sequence). The CDR3 runs 15 residues. This CDR3 reads CASTTTGREYKPLHF. CDR3 nucleotides: TGTGCCAGCACGACAACAGGCAGAGAATACAAACCCCTCCACTTT.

This chain connects TRBV28 to TRBJ1-4; 7 bases line up with TRBD1. The V and J ends lost 5 bases and 0 bases, in that order; junction bases with no gene match: 12. The CDR3 is 18 residues long. Germline loops: CDR1 MDHEN, CDR2 SYDVKM. CDR3 DNA sequence: TGTGCCAGCAGTGGGGCCTCCGGCAGGGGGGCAACTAATGAAAAACTGTTTTTT. Its protein is CASSGASGRGATNEKLFF.

This clonotype occurred a few times. This chain links TRBV7-9 with TRBJ1-2; D unclear. The CDR3 is 14 residues long. Germline CDR1 SEHNR, CDR2 FQNEAQ (reference sequence). V lost 2 bases, J lost 5 bases, and 12 bases lay in between. CDR3 residues: CASSLNTETYGYTF. For the CDR3, the DNA is TGTGCCAGCAGCTTAAACACGGAGACTTATGGCTACACCTTC. Full variable domain (outside the CDR3, taken from reference TRBV7-9 and TRBJ1-2): DTGVSQNPRHKITKRGQNVTFRCDPISEHNRLYWYRQTLGQGPEFLTYFQNEAQLEKSRLLSDRFSAERPKGSFSTLEIQRTEQGDSAMYLCASSLNTETYGYTFGSGTRLTVV.

This clonotype showed up many times. The chain links TRBV4-1 to TRBJ2-2; 10 nucleotides line up with TRBD1. The CDR3 spans 16 residues. Trimming took 4 bases from V and 7 from J; bases not matched to a gene: 9. Germline assignment: CDR1 MGHRA and CDR2 YSYEKL. The DNA for the CDR3 is TGCGCCAGCAGCCGCCGAGGGGACAGGGGAGACGGGGAGCTGTTTTTT. Translating gives CASSRRGDRGDGELFF.

This clonotype appeared a few times. This sequence joins TRBV12-3 or TRBV12-4 and TRBJ2-2; D is ambiguous. The V end was cut by 2 bases, the J end by 6 bases, with 19 bases between. The CDR3 loop spans 17 amino acids. Written as DNA, the CDR3 is TGTGCCAGCAGTTTAAGGCGGCGTGGTATGAGTCCCGGGGAGCTGTTTTTT. Translating gives CASSLRRRGMSPGELFF.

The chain couples TRBV27 to TRBJ2-7; D is unclear. CDR1 is MNHEY, CDR2 SMNVEV, per germline (reference sequence). V was cut by 5 bases and J by 4 bases, with 15 bases left in between. The CDR3 loop spans 14 amino acids. CDR3 sequence reads: CASSPLNPAYEQYF. Written as DNA, the CDR3 is TGTGCCAGCAGTCCCTTGAACCCCGCATACGAGCAGTACTTC.